This T cell receptor (beta chain) was profiled in a study of blood T cell repertoires in COVID-19. As for the study in general: Acute and convalescent COVID-19 specimens originated in the United States, Italy and Spain.

This clone is a singleton in its sample. Unmatched junction bases numbered 10, after V lost 5 bases and J lost 9 bases. The CDR3 loop spans 14 amino acids. From germline, CDR1 is SGHRS and CDR2 YFSETQ. Repertoires were generated with immunoSEQ multiplex PCR, while TCRdb's copy carries only in-frame clones and drops some. This table holds some 290,000 clones, over 90% found once. Cohorts were based on clinical histories the participants reported. A PCR-confirmed or clinician-diagnosed COVID-19 case had contacted exposed participants within 2 weeks of entry. The origin of this receptor is a woman younger than 45 who had been exposed to COVID-19. This chain links TRBV5-1 with TRBJ2-4, with 8 bases that match TRBD1. The sample consisted of PBMCs or T cells enriched from blood (not recorded which). CDR3: CASRPDRGATIQYF. In DNA form, the CDR3 reads TGCGCCAGCAGACCCGACAGGGGCGCGACCATTCAGTACTTC. The full variable domain, with the rest looked up from reference TRBV5-1 and TRBJ2-4, is KAGVTQTPRYLIKTRGQQVTLSCSPISGHRSVSWYQQTPGQGLQFLFEYFSETQRNKGNFPGRFSGRQFSNSRSEMNVSTLELGDSALYLCASRPDRGATIQYFGAGTRLSVL.